This TCR beta chain came from a study of T cell changes during pregnancy in multiple sclerosis. The CDR3 runs to 18 residues. Losses at the gene ends were 1 base for V and 4 bases for J; bases not matched to a gene: 10. In germline, CDR1 is MRHNA, CDR2 SNTAGT. Profiled with immunoSEQ multiplex PCR; TCRdb holds only in-frame clones, not every one. The data show some 49,000 clones, about 95% seen once. The sequence was collected from a female donor with multiple sclerosis, enrolled in a pregnancy study. The sequenced sample was CD8+ T cells from peripheral blood mononuclear cells, obtained in the first trimester of pregnancy. The J gene is TRBJ2-2, the V gene TRBV6-4; 9 bases line up with TRBD1. The CDR3 loop is CASSDWTRDREVTGELFF. The CDR3 nucleotides are TGTGCCAGCAGTGACTGGACGAGGGACAGGGAAGTCACCGGGGAGCTGTTTTTT.